The clone carrying this TCR beta chain was recorded many times. Its antigen is currently unknown. This CDR3 comprises 14 residues. V shed 7 bases and J 4 bases; nucleotides not matched to a gene: 7. Germline CDR1 reads SEHNR; CDR2 reads FQNEAQ (reference sequence). This sample was taken from a study of T-cell memory formation after mild COVID-19. Study details: TCR clustering was largely donor specific.

The 5'RACE method, run with constant-segment primers, produced TCR alpha and TCR beta cDNA libraries (carrying sample barcodes and UMIs). TCRdb reprocessed the 5' RACE reads via MiXCR and lists one record per CDR3 protein. The sample yields 200,000 to 250,000 distinct CDR3 sequences, more than 8% seen once. The study's findings and limits: For second-wave clones that peaked at day 37, SARS-CoV-2 specificity went unverified. Pre-infection memory contained some responding clones, which suggested that cross-reactive memory had joined.

This receptor was obtained from a man aged 18-30 years who had mild COVID-19 (a few samples of this study predate the infection). Cell type and time point are not known. J is TRBJ2-5 and V is TRBV7-9; TRBD1 aligns across 9 bases. Sequenced input: PBMCs or a T cell subset sorted from them (not recorded which). CDR3 DNA sequence: TGTGCCAGCAAGCCGGGACAGGGTAGAGAGACCCAGTACTTC. This sequence encodes CASKPGQGRETQYF. The entire variable domain, with the rest obtained from reference TRBV7-9 and TRBJ2-5, is as follows: DTGVSQNPRHKITKRGQNVTFRCDPISEHNRLYWYRQTLGQGPEFLTYFQNEAQLEKSRLLSDRFSAERPKGSFSTLEIQRTEQGDSAMYLCASKPGQGRETQYFGPGTRLLVL.